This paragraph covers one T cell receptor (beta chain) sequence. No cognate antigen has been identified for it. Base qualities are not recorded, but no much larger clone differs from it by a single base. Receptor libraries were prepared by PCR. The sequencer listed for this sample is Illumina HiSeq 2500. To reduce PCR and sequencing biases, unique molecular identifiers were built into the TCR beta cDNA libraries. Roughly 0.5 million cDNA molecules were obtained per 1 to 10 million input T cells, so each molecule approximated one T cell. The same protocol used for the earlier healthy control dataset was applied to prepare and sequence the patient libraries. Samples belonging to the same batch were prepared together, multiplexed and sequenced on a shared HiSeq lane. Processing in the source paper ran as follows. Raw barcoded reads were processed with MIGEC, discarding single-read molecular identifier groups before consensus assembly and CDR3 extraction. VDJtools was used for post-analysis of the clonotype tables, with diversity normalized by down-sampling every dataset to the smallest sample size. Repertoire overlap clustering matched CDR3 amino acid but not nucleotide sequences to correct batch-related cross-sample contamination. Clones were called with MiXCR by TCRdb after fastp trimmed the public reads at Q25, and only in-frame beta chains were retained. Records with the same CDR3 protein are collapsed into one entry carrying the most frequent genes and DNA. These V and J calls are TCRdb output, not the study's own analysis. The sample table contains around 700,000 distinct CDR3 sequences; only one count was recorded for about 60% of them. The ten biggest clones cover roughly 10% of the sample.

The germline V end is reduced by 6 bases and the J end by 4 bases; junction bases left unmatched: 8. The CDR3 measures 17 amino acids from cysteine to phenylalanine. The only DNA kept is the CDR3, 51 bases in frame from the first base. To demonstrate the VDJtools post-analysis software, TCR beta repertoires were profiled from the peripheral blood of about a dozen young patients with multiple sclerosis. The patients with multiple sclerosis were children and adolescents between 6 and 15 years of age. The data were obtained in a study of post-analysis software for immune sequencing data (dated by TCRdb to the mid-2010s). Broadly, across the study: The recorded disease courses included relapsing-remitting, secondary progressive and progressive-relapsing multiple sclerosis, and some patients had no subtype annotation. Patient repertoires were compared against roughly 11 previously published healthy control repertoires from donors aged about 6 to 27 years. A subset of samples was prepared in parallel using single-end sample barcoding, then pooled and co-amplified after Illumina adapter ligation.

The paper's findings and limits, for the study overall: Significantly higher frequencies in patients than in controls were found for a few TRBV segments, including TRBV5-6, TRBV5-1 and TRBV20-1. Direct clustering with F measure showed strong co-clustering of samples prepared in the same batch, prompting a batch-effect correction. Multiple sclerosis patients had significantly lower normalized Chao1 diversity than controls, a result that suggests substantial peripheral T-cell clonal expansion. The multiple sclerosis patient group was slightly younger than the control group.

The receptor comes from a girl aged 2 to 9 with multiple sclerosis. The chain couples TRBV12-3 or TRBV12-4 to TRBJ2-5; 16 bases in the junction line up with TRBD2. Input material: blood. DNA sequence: TGTGCCAGCAGCCCCGGGACTAGCGGGAGGGCCAGAGAGACCCAGTACTTC. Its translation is CASSPGTSGRARETQYF.